This T cell receptor (beta chain) stems from a study of cytomegalovirus exposure and HLA in healthy donors. The CDR3 has 14 residues. CDR1 is SGHVS, CDR2 FQNEAQ, per germline. V shed 1 base and J 8 bases; nucleotides not matched to a gene: 4. 60 Vbeta and 13 Jbeta primers were used in PCR. Clones were sequenced by immunoSEQ multiplex PCR, and TCRdb holds only the in-frame ones, with some missing. The sample contains 160,000 or so clones, 70% to 80% of which appear only once. This receptor was taken from a middle-aged woman in good health and CMV-seronegative. The gene calls are TRBV7-8 and TRBJ1-4, with 7 bases fitting TRBD1. Source material: PBMCs. The chain's CDR3 is CASSLDRGGEKLFF. The CDR3 coding sequence is TGTGCCAGCAGCTTAGACAGGGGAGGAGAAAAACTGTTTTTT.